This T cell receptor (beta chain) is drawn from a study of shared T cell receptors in the human thymus. With 3 bases removed from V and 1 base from J, the gap between germline ends came to 17 bases. CDR1 SGHRS and CDR2 YFSETQ come from the germline V gene. This CDR3 is built from 17 residues. Profiling relied on immunoSEQ multiplex PCR, and the TCRdb table lists in-frame clones only, not all of them. The sample records over 350,000 clones, approximately 95% being singletons. This clone occurred a few times. This sequence originates from a human donor. Sequencing input: thymocytes. The rearrangement uses TRBV5-1 and TRBJ1-3, with TRBD1 as a possible D gene (6 bases). The DNA of the CDR3 is TGCGCCAGCAGCTCGGAGGCGGGACAAAGGTCTGGAAACACCATATATTTT. Translation: CASSSEAGQRSGNTIYF.